This TCR beta chain was captured in a study of cytomegalovirus exposure and HLA in healthy donors (dated by TCRdb to 2016 to 2017). Notes on the research overall: A later analysis indicated that the 120 validation repertoires were generated on the platform also employed for the 670 or so repertoires of the first cohort. High-throughput TCR immunosequencing, statistical association of individual TCRs with disease status, and machine learning were combined to predict cytomegalovirus infection status. Along with the roughly 700-subject first cohort, a separate validation cohort of over 90 different subjects was used. The study aimed to test whether cataloging public T cell receptors could reveal signatures of past pathogen exposure.

The library was built by means of the immunoSEQ multiplex PCR assay. In the source study's methods: A statistical classification framework was built to diagnose cytomegalovirus status from the catalog of TCR beta chain sequences. The source is immuneACCESS, and TCRdb retained only in-frame sequences with V and J called. Part of the clones is not carried over; for the studies checked, unresolved V genes explain less than half of this, and the remainder is unexplained. V and J calls plus clone size are reproduced from that table; the DNA served to infer D and trimming. This sample is represented by a few hundred thousand clones; just over 85% of them were singletons. Of the sample, 2.9% falls within the top ten clones. Measured from the cysteine to the phenylalanine, the CDR3 is 13 residues long. Kept here is only the CDR3 DNA, which spans 39 bases and is read in frame from base 1. The germline V gene specifies SNHLY as CDR1 and FYNNEI as CDR2. Cut back by 6 bases and 9 bases, the V and J ends lie 15 bases apart.

Study-wide conclusions, independent of this receptor: A later analysis lacked HLA typing for the validation cohort, so it scored co-occurrence in that cohort across all 120 repertoires. A total of 150 to 200 TCR beta chains were listed by the study as associated with cytomegalovirus. Of the cluster scores, 94% were above 0 in a later analysis, which found that TCRs clustered in the first cohort also tended to co-occur in the approximately 110 validation repertoires. Cytomegalovirus status was reported to be diagnosed by the classifier with high specificity and sensitivity in both the original and validation cohorts. The authors suggested that the approach could potentially be generalized to other disease states and immunological phenotypes. Across donors, most TCR sequences were observed very rarely, whereas some public TCRs were present in many individuals. In vitro tests confirmed that a few of the cytomegalovirus-associated TCR beta chains recognize cytomegalovirus antigens.

In regard to this clone: Its antigen specificity is not known. Base qualities are missing; no much larger clone stands one base away.

The donors belonged to the validation cohort of under 150 subjects, which was separate from the 666-subject first cohort. The origin of this receptor is a woman between 18 and 29 years old in good health and CMV-seronegative. Source material: PBMCs. The chain couples TRBV2 to TRBJ1-5; possibly the D gene is TRBD1, per 6 matching bases. In nucleotide form, the sequence is TGTGCCAGCAGCAGGGGAAAAGCCATGCCCCAGCATTTT. This translates into CASSRGKAMPQHF.